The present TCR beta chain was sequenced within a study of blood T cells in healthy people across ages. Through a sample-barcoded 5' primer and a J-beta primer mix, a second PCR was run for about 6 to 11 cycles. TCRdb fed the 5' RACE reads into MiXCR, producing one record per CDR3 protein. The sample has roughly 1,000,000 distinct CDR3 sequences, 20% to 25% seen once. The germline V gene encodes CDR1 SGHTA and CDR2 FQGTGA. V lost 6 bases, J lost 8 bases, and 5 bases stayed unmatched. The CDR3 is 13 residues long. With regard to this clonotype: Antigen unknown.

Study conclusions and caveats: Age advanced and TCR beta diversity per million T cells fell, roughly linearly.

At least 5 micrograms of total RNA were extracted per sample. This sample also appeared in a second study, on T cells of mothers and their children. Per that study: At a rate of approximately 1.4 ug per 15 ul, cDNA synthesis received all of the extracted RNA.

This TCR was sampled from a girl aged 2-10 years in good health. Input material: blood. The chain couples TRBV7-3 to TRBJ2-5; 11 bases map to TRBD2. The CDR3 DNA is TGTGCCAGCAGTCCCGGGACTAGCGGTACCCAGTACTTC. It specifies CASSPGTSGTQYF.